The sequence of this T cell receptor (beta chain) was determined in a study of T cell responses to AZD1222 COVID-19 vaccine. For this clone: Antigen: not known. This CDR3 is also generated by other DNA sequences in the sample.

From germline, CDR1 is KGHSH and CDR2 LQKENI. V lost 3 bases to trimming and J lost 0 bases, with 9 bases between them. The CDR3 length is 14 residues. Findings and caveats of the study: Along spike, vaccine-associated CD4 TCRs were found throughout, with dominance at 160-218 and 743-854.

Repertoires were generated with immunoSEQ multiplex PCR, while TCRdb's copy carries only in-frame clones and drops some. This sample yields about 88,000 clones, of which around nine tenths are seen a single time; around 5.5% belongs to the top ten. The sequences come from peripheral blood, collected on day 0 of MenACWY control vaccination. This rearrangement joins TRBV18 to TRBJ2-7; a possible D gene is TRBD1 (5 bases). The receptor was isolated from an adult in good health. CDR3 in DNA: TGTGCCAGCTCACCCGACAGAAGCTCCTACGAGCAGTACTTC. It is translated as CASSPDRSSYEQYF.